A selection of T cell receptor beta chains follows, all from one sample in a study of long-term antiretroviral therapy in people with HIV. Sequencing was performed with immunoSEQ multiplex PCR; in TCRdb, only in-frame clones are kept and a portion is missing. The data contain 20,000 to 25,000 clones, roughly 80% of them singletons. This specimen was unsorted PBMCs, taken 0.5 years before starting antiretroviral therapy. The receptors derive from a man aged 35 to 55 with HIV. The CDR3 runs from the conserved cysteine through the conserved F or W. A D gene is named only where the DNA matches it firmly. For some rows the clone size is stated as once, few or many, or as a class when expanded; others skip it.

v_gene	d_gene	abundance	j_gene	CDR3aa	CDR3nt
TRBV27	NA	NA	TRBJ2-5	CASSLRVRETQYF	TGTGCCAGCAGTTTAAGGGTCCGGGAGACCCAGTACTTC
TRBV6-5	NA	NA	TRBJ2-6	CASSSRDNSGANVLTF	TGTGCCAGCAGTTCCCGGGACAACTCTGGGGCCAACGTCCTGACTTTC
TRBV2	NA	once	TRBJ2-1	CASTTGAGYSGQFF	TGTGCCAGCACCACAGGGGCAGGATATAGCGGGCAGTTCTTC
TRBV7-8	TRBD2	once	TRBJ2-3	CASSSGASGSTDTQYF	TGTGCCAGCAGCTCTGGGGCTAGCGGTAGCACAGATACGCAGTATTTT
TRBV5-4	NA	once	TRBJ2-1	CASSPYLGAEQFF	TGTGCCAGCAGCCCCTACCTAGGCGCTGAGCAGTTCTTC
TRBV9	NA	once	TRBJ1-1	CASSVVETVMNTEAFF	TGTGCCAGCAGCGTAGTTGAGACGGTGATGAACACTGAAGCTTTCTTT
TRBV2	TRBD2	NA	TRBJ2-3	CASSEASPWRGDTDTQYF	TGTGCCAGCAGTGAAGCCTCCCCCTGGCGGGGGGACACAGATACGCAGTATTTT
TRBV7-9	NA	NA	TRBJ1-1	CASSLDRDWTAFF	TGTGCCAGCAGCTTGGACCGGGACTGGACGGCTTTCTTT
TRBV9	NA	few	TRBJ2-5	CASSRYQGETQYF	TGTGCCAGCAGCCGATACCAGGGAGAGACCCAGTACTTC
TRBV7-2	NA	NA	TRBJ1-5	CASSSHVGGLGNQPQHF	TGTGCCAGCAGCTCCCACGTGGGCGGTCTTGGCAATCAGCCCCAGCATTTT
TRBV4-1	NA	few	TRBJ2-2	CASSQERPGRELFF	TGCGCCAGCAGCCAAGAGAGGCCAGGCAGGGAGCTGTTTTTT
TRBV18	NA	NA	TRBJ2-5	CASSPTGETQYF	TGTGCCAGCTCACCTACAGGAGAGACCCAGTACTTC
TRBV5-1	NA	NA	TRBJ2-1	CASSFGRGSSYNEQFF	TGCGCCAGCAGCTTCGGGCGGGGCTCCTCCTACAATGAGCAGTTCTTC
TRBV30	NA	NA	TRBJ1-3	CAWTTGTPGNTIYF	TGTGCCTGGACTACAGGGACCCCTGGAAACACCATATATTTT
TRBV7-8	NA	NA	TRBJ1-5	CASSRQNSNQPQHF	TGTGCCAGCAGCCGACAGAATAGCAATCAGCCCCAGCATTTT
TRBV19	TRBD1	NA	TRBJ1-2	CASSLQGAHYGYTF	TGTGCCAGTAGTTTACAGGGGGCTCACTATGGCTACACCTTC
TRBV27	NA	NA	TRBJ1-2	CASSLSRTATNYGYTF	TGTGCCAGCAGTTTATCTAGGACAGCGACTAACTATGGCTACACCTTC
TRBV29-1	NA	NA	TRBJ2-7	CSAADRLTYEQYF	TGCAGCGCCGCGGACAGATTAACCTACGAGCAGTACTTC